This T cell receptor beta chain is from a study of technical replicates of blood from several donors. The germline gives CDR1 MNHEY, CDR2 SMNVEV (reference sequence). The CDR3 has 14 amino acids. Trimming pared 7 bases from V and 0 bases from J, leaving 9 bases between. Here immunoSEQ multiplex PCR was the method, and the copy in TCRdb shows in-frame clones only, minus some. Of tens of thousands of clones in the sample, approximately 93% were seen once. This clone was seen a single time. The material sequenced was T cells isolated from PBMCs. This clonotype was obtained from a human donor in good health. The chain has TRBV27 and TRBJ2-2; possibly TRBD2 for D (5 bases). CDR3: CASKASSNTGELFF. The DNA for the CDR3 is TGTGCCAGCAAGGCTAGCTCGAACACCGGGGAGCTGTTTTTT.